The 4 T cell receptor beta chains presented below share a single source sample, sequenced in a study of blood T cell repertoires in COVID-19. Profiling relied on immunoSEQ multiplex PCR, and the TCRdb table lists in-frame clones only, not all of them. Among over 350,000 clones listed, approximately 90% were seen once. Sequencing was carried out using peripheral blood. The receptors were sampled from a woman aged 25 to 45 with active or convalescent COVID-19.

V usage is TRBV12-3 or TRBV12-4 and J usage is TRBJ1-1; D call uncertain. The CDR3 runs 13 residues. V lost 3 bases and J 2 bases, leaving 7 bases between the germline ends. The CDR3: CASSFLANTEAFF. The CDR3 bases are TGTGCCAGCAGTTTTTTGGCAAACACTGAAGCTTTCTTT.

The chain joins TRBV9 to TRBJ2-3; 11 positions match TRBD2. With 4 bases clipped from V and 2 bases from J, the junction kept 3 bases outside the gene matches. Germline values: CDR1 SGDLS, CDR2 YYNGEE. The CDR3 sequence is 15 residues long. CDR3 loop: CASSLAGGNTDTQYF. CDR3 bases: TGTGCCAGCAGCCTAGCGGGAGGAAACACAGATACGCAGTATTTT.

DNA of the CDR3: TGTGCCAGCAGCCTCCTAGCGGGGGGAAACAATGAGCAGTTCTTC. Its translation: CASSLLAGGNNEQFF. V is TRBV7-2 and J is TRBJ2-1; 11 nucleotides align to TRBD2. The germline gives CDR1 SGHTA, CDR2 FQGNSA. V dropped 5 bases and J dropped 5; count of bases not matched to a gene: 5. CDR3 length: 15 residues.

The chain employs TRBV3-1 (or the pseudogene TRBV3-2) and TRBJ2-3; D call uncertain. V lost 1 base, J lost 3 bases, and 2 bases lay in between. The CDR3 spans 12 residues. Germline lookup yields CDR1 LGHDT and CDR2 YNNKEL (reference sequence). DNA for the CDR3: TGTGCCAGCAGCCAAGTAACAGATACGCAGTATTTT. Translation gives CASSQVTDTQYF.